The entry below gives a single T cell receptor (beta chain) sequence along with its context. The data belong to a study of T cell changes during pregnancy in multiple sclerosis. Germline CDR1 LNHNV, CDR2 YYDKDF (reference sequence). The CDR3 has 15 amino acids. The ends were cut back, 5 bases at V and 0 bases at J, with 11 bases in the middle. Measured with immunoSEQ multiplex PCR; TCRdb has only the in-frame clones, and not every one. The sample records about 44,000 clones, around 96% being singletons. This TCR came from a female donor with multiple sclerosis, enrolled in a pregnancy study. Sequenced here: peripheral blood, sampled in the second trimester of pregnancy. The chain carries TRBV15 and TRBJ2-1; D perhaps matches TRBD2 (6 bases). The CDR3 loop is CATSGGADSYNEQFF. Here the CDR3 DNA reads TGTGCCACCAGCGGAGGGGCTGACTCCTACAATGAGCAGTTCTTC.